What follows is one T cell receptor beta chain and its context. Its specificity is not known. The missing conserved phenylalanine or tryptophan at the end of this CDR3 makes a read error likely. The data derive from a study of tumor-infiltrating lymphocytes in primary liver carcinoma. The wider study: All patients, whether men or women, fell within 30 to 69 years of age.

They got blood RNA out of unsorted whole blood and also pulled out germline DNA. From 400 to 500 ng total RNA, TCR beta cDNA was generated with a primer in the constant region. Libraries for TCR beta were built through three nested multiplex PCR rounds, which together made up a slightly modified ARM-PCR procedure. Use of TRBV1-TRBV30 forward primers with a C-beta reverse primer characterized the first two PCR rounds, which lasted about 10 cycles each. Each CDR3 protein gets one entry after TCRdb re-called the multiplex PCR reads with MiXCR. The table records around 330,000 distinct CDR3 sequences, more than 55% of them present only once. Points from the study as a whole: Overlap between tumor regions exceeded overlap of tumor with adjacent tissue or blood. The study used bulk unsorted samples and so did not compare CD4+ and CD8+ repertoires. Tumors significantly exceeded blood in top-250-clone fraction (p = 0.039).

The ends were cut back, 8 bases at V and 1 base at J, with 11 bases in the middle. The germline V gene has CDR1 MNHNY and CDR2 SVGAGI (reference sequence). The CDR3 spans 13 residues. V and J are TRBV6-6 and TRBJ1-1, with D possibly TRBD1 on 5 matching bases. This clonotype was sampled from a middle-aged man with primary liver carcinoma and hepatitis B virus infection. Sequencing was performed on peripheral blood. The CDR3 DNA reads as TGTGCCAGCTTTAAGGGGAGGAACACTGAAGCTTTCCTT. This gives the protein CASFKGRNTEAFL.